A single T cell receptor beta chain is shown here with its context. Sequencing used immunoSEQ multiplex PCR; TCRdb keeps in-frame clones, though not all of them. The table has under 95,000 clones, more than 85% seen once. These data come from a study of blood T cell repertoires in COVID-19. V lost 5 bases and J lost 5; bases outside the gene matches: 7. The CDR3 loop spans 14 amino acids. Germline CDR1 and CDR2: MNHEY and SMNVEV (reference sequence). This sequence originates from a man aged 45-65 years with COVID-19, enrolled during active disease. The chain couples TRBV27 to TRBJ2-5, with 8 bases that match TRBD2. Material for sequencing was peripheral blood. CDR3 sequence: CASSKAGGSETQYF. DNA for the CDR3: TGTGCCAGCAGTAAGGCGGGGGGCAGTGAGACCCAGTACTTC.